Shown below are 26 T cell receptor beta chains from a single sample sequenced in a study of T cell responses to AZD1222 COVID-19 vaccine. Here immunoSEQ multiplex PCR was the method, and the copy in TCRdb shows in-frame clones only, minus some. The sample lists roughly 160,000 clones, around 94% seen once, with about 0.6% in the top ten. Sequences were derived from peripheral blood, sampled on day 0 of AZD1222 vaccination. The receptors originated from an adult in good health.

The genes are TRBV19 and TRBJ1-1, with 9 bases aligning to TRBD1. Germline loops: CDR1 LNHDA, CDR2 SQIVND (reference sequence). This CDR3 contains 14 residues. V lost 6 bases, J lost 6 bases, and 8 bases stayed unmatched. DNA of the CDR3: TGTGCCAGTAGGGGACAGGGTCGCTTGGCTGAAGCTTTCTTT. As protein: CASRGQGRLAEAFF. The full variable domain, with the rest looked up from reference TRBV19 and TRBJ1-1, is DGGITQSPKYLFRKEGQNVTLSCEQNLNHDAMYWYRQDPGQGLRLIYYSQIVNDFQKGDIAEGYSVSREKKESFPLTVTSAQKNPTAFYLCASRGQGRLAEAFFGQGTRLTVV.

CDR3 sequence reads: CATVRDRFYEQYF. The CDR3 DNA reads as TGTGCCACCGTCCGGGACAGGTTCTACGAGCAGTACTTC. The V gene is TRBV5-8, the J gene TRBJ2-7; 8 positions match TRBD1. Germline assignment: CDR1 SGHTS and CDR2 YDEGEE. The V gene end was trimmed by 9 bases and the J gene end by 3 bases; junction bases not matched to a gene: 8. CDR3 size: 13 residues.

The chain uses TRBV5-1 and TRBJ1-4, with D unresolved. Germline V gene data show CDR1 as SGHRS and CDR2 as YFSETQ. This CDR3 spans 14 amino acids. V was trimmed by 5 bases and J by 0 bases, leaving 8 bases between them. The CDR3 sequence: CASRLSATNEKLFF. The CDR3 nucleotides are TGCGCCAGCAGGCTCAGTGCAACTAATGAAAAACTGTTTTTT.

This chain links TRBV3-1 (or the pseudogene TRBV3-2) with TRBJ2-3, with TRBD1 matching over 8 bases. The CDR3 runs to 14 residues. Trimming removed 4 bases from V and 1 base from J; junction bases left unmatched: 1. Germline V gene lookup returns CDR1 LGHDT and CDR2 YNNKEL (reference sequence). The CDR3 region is CASSRDRRTDTQYF. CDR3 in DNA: TGTGCCAGCAGCCGGGACAGGCGCACAGATACGCAGTATTTT.

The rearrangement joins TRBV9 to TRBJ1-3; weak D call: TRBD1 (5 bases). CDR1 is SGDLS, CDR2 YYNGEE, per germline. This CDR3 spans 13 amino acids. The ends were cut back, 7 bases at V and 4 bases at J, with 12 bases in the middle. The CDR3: CASDGGTGNTIYF. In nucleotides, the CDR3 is TGTGCCAGCGACGGAGGGACCGGAAACACCATATATTTT.

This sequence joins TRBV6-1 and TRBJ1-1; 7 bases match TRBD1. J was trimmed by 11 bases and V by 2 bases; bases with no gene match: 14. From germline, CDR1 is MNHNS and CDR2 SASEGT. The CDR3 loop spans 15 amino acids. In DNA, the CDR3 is TGTGCCAGCAGTGAACTCGGACAGGCAAGCGGGGGGGCTTTCTTT. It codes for CASSELGQASGGAFF.

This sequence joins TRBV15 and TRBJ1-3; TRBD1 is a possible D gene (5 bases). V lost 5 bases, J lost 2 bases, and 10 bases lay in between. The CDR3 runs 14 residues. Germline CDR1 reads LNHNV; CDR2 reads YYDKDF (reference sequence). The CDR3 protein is CATSERGAGNTIYF. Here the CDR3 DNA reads TGTGCCACCAGCGAGAGGGGAGCTGGAAACACCATATATTTT. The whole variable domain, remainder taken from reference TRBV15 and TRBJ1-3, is DAMVIQNPRYQVTQFGKPVTLSCSQTLNHNVMYWYQQKSSQAPKLLFHYYDKDFNNEADTPDNFQSRRPNTSFCFLDIRSPGLGDTAMYLCATSERGAGNTIYFGEGSWLTVV.

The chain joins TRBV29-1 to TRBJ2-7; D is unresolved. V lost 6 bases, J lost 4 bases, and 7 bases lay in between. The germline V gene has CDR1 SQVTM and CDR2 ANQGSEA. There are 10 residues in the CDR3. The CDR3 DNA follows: TGCAGCGTAGGAGAATACGAGCAGTACTTC. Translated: CSVGEYEQYF.

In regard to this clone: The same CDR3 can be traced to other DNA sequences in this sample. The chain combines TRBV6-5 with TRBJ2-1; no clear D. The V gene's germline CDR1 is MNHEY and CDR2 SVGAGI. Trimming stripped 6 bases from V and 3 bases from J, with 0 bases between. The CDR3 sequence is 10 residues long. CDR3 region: CASSYNEQFF. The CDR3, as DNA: TGTGCCAGCAGCTACAATGAGCAGTTCTTC.

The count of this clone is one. In nucleotides, the CDR3 is TGTGCCAGCAGCGTAATAGGTAGCACAGATACGCAGTATTTT. It translates to CASSVIGSTDTQYF. J is TRBJ2-3 and V is TRBV9; D unclear. V lost 1 base and J lost 0, with 6 bases in between. The CDR3 is 14 amino acids. Germline CDR1 reads SGDLS; CDR2 reads YYNGEE. The full variable domain, in which reference TRBV9 and TRBJ2-3 provide the parts outside the CDR3, is DSGVTQTPKHLITATGQRVTLRCSPRSGDLSVYWYQQSLDQGLQFLIQYYNGEERAKGNILERFSAQQFPDLHSELNLSSLELGDSALYFCASSVIGSTDTQYFGPGTRLTVL.

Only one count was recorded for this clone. The CDR3 region is CASGARQGVTGELFF. CDR3 DNA sequence: TGTGCCAGCGGGGCCAGGCAGGGGGTTACCGGGGAGCTGTTTTTT. The V and J genes are TRBV2 and TRBJ2-2; 7 bases agree with TRBD1. The CDR3 contains 15 residues. V was clipped by 8 bases and J by 5 bases; unmatched bases: 11. Germline-derived CDR1 and CDR2 are SNHLY and FYNNEI.

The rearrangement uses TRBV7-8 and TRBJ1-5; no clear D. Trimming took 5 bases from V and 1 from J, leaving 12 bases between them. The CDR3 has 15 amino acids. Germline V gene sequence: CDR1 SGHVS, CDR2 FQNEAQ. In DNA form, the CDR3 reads TGTGCCAGCAGCGGAACGGTCCTGAGCAATCAGCCCCAGCATTTT. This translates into CASSGTVLSNQPQHF. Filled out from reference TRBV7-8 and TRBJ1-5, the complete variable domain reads GAGVSQSPRYKVAKRGQDVALRCDPISGHVSLFWYQQALGQGPEFLTYFQNEAQLDKSGLPSDRFFAERPEGSVSTLKIQRTQQEDSAVYLCASSGTVLSNQPQHFGDGTRLSIL.

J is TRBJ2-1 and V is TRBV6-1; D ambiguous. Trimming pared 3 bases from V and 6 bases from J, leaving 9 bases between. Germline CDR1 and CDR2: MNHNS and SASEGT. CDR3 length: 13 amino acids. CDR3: CASSDLIGNEQFF. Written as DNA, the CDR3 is TGTGCCAGCAGTGATTTAATCGGCAATGAGCAGTTCTTC.

The CDR3 DNA follows: TGTGCCAGCAGTTACGGGACAGGGGGTTCTGGAAACACCATATATTTT. It translates to CASSYGTGGSGNTIYF. V and J are TRBV6-5 and TRBJ1-3; 11 bases are a match to TRBD1. The CDR3 runs to 16 residues. V was clipped by 2 bases and J by 1 base; unmatched bases: 1. CDR1 MNHEY and CDR2 SVGAGI come from the germline V gene.

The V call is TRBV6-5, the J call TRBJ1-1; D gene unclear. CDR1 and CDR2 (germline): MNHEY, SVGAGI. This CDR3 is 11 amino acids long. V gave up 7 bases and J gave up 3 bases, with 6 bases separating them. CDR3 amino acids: CASKYHTEAFF. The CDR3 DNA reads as TGTGCCAGCAAATACCACACTGAAGCTTTCTTT.

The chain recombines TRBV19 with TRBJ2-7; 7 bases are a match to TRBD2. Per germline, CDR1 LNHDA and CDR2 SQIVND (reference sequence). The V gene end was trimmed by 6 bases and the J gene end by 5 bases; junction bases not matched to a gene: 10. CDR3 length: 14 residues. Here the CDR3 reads CASSKMGGPHEQYF. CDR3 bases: TGTGCCAGTAGCAAGATGGGAGGGCCTCACGAGCAGTACTTC.

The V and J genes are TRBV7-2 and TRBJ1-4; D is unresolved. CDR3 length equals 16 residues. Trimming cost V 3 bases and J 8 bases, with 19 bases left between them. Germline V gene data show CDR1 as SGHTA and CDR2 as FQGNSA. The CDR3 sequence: CASSLTFLDIGEKLFF. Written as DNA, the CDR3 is TGTGCCAGCAGCTTGACCTTTTTGGATATTGGGGAAAAACTGTTTTTT.

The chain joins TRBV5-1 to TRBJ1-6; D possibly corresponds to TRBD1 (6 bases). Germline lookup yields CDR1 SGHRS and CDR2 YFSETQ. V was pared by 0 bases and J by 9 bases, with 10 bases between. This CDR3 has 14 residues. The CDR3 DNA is TGCGCCAGCAGCTTGGAGGGGGGAGGTTCACCCCTCCACTTT. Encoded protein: CASSLEGGGSPLHF.

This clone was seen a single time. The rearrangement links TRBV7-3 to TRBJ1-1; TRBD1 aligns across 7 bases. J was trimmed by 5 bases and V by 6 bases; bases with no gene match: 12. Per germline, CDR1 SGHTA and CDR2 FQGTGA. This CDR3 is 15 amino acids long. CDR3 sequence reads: CASSPEGASRTEAFF. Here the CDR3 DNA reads TGTGCCAGCAGTCCCGAGGGGGCAAGTCGGACTGAAGCTTTCTTT.

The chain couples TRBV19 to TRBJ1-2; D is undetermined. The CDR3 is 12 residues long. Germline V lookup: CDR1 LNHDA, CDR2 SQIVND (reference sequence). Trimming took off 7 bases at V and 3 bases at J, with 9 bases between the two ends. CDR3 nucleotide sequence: TGTGCCAGTACCTGGGATTACTATGGCTACACCTTC. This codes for CASTWDYYGYTF.

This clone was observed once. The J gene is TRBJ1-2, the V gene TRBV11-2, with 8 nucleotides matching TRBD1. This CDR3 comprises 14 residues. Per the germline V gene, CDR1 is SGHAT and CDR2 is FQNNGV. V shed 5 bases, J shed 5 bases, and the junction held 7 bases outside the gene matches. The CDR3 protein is CASSLQGDFYGYTF. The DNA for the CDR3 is TGTGCCAGCAGCCTACAGGGGGACTTTTATGGCTACACCTTC.

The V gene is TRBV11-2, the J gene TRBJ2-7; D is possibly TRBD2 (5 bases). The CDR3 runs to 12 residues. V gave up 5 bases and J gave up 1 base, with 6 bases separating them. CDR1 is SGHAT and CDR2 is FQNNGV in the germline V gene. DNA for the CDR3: TGTGCCAGCAGCGGGGAGTCCTACGAGCAGTACTTC. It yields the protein CASSGESYEQYF.

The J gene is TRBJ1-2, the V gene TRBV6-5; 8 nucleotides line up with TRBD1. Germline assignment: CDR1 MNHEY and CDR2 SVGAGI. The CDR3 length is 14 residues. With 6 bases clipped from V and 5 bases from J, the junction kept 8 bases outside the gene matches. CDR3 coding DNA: TGTGCCAGCAGCAGGACAGGGCGTCCTTATGGCTACACCTTC. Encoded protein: CASSRTGRPYGYTF.

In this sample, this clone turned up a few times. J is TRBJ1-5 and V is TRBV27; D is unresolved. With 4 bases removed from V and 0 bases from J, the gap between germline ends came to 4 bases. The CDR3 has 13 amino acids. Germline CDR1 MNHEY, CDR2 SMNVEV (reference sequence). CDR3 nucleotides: TGTGCCAGCAGTTCCTATAGCAATCAGCCCCAGCATTTT. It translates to CASSSYSNQPQHF.

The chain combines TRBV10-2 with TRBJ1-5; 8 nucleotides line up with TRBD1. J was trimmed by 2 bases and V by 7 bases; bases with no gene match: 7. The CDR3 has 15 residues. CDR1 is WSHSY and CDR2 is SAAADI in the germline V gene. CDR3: CASKTSGGGNQPQHF. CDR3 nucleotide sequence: TGCGCCAGCAAAACTTCAGGGGGCGGCAATCAGCCCCAGCATTTT.

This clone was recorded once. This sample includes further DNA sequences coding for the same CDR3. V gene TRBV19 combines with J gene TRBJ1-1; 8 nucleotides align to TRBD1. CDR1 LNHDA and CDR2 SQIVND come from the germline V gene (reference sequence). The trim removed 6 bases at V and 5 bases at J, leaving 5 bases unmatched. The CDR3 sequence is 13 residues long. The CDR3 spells CASSTGGRTEAFF. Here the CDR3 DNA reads TGTGCCAGTAGCACAGGGGGACGGACTGAAGCTTTCTTT. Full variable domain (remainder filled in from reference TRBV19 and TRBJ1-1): DGGITQSPKYLFRKEGQNVTLSCEQNLNHDAMYWYRQDPGQGLRLIYYSQIVNDFQKGDIAEGYSVSREKKESFPLTVTSAQKNPTAFYLCASSTGGRTEAFFGQGTRLTVV.